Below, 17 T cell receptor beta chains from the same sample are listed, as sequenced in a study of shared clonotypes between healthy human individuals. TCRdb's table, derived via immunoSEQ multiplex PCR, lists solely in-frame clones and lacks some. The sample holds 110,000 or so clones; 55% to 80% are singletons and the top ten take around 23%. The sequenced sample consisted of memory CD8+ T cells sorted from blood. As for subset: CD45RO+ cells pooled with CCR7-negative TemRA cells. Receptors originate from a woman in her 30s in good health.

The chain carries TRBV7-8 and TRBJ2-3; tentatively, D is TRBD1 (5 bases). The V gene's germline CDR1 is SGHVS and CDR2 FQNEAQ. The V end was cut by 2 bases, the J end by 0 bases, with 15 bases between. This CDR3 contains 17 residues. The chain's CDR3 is CASSLIPDSSSTDTQYF. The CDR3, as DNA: TGTGCCAGCAGCTTAATCCCCGACAGCTCTAGCACAGATACGCAGTATTTT. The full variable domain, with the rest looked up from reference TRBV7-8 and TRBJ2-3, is GAGVSQSPRYKVAKRGQDVALRCDPISGHVSLFWYQQALGQGPEFLTYFQNEAQLDKSGLPSDRFFAERPEGSVSTLKIQRTQQEDSAVYLCASSLIPDSSSTDTQYFGPGTRLTVL.

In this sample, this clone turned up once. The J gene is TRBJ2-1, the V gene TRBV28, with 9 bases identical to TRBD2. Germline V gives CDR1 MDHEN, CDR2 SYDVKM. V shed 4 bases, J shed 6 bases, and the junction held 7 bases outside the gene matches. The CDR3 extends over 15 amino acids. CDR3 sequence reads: CASSWREGHLNEQFF. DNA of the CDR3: TGTGCCAGCAGTTGGCGGGAGGGCCATCTCAATGAGCAGTTCTTC.

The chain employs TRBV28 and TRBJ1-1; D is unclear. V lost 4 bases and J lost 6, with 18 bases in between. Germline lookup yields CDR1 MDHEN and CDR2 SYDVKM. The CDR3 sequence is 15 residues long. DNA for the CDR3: TGTGCCAGCAGTTCACCCCAGGAGGGTGAGTCTGAAGCTTTCTTT. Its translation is CASSSPQEGESEAFF.

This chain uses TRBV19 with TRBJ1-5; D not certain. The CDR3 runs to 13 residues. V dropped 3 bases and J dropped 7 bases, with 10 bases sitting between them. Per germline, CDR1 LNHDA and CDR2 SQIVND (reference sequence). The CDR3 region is CASSMSGEQPQHF. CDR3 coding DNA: TGTGCCAGTAGTATGAGCGGCGAGCAGCCCCAGCATTTT. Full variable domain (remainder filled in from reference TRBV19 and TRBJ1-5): DGGITQSPKYLFRKEGQNVTLSCEQNLNHDAMYWYRQDPGQGLRLIYYSQIVNDFQKGDIAEGYSVSREKKESFPLTVTSAQKNPTAFYLCASSMSGEQPQHFGDGTRLSIL.

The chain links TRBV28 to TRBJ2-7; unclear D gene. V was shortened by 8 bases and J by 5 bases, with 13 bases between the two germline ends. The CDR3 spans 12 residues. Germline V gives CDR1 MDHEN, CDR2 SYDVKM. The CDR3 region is CASGWIGNEQYF. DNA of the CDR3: TGTGCCAGCGGGTGGATCGGCAACGAGCAGTACTTC.

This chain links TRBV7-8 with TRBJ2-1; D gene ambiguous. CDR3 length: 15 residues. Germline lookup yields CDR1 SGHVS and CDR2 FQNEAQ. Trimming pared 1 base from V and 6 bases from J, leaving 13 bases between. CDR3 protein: CASSLVRAFPNEQFF. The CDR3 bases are TGTGCCAGCAGCTTAGTACGGGCATTTCCCAATGAGCAGTTCTTC.

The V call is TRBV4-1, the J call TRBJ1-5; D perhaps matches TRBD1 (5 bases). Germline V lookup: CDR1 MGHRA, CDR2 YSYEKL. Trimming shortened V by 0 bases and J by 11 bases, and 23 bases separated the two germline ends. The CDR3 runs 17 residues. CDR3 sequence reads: CASSQEGGSIGGAAQHF. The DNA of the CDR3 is TGCGCCAGCAGCCAAGAGGGAGGGTCGATCGGAGGGGCGGCCCAGCATTTT.

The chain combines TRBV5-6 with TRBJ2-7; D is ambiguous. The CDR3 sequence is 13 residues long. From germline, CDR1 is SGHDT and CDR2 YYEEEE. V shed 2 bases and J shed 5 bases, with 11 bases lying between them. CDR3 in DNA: TGTGCCAGCAGCTTTGGACCCCTAGACGAGCAGTACTTC. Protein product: CASSFGPLDEQYF.

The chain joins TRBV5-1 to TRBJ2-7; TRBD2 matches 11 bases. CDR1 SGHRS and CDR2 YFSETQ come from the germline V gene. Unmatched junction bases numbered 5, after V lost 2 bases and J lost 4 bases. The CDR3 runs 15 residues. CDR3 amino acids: CASSLGLAGAYEQYF. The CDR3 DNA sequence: TGCGCCAGCAGCTTAGGACTAGCGGGCGCTTACGAGCAGTACTTC.

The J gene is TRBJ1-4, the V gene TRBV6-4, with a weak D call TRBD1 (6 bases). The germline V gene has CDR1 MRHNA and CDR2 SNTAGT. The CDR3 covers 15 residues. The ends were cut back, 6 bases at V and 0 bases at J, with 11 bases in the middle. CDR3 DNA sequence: TGTGCCAGCAGCAGGGGTCCCGCAACTAATGAAAAACTGTTTTTT. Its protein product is CASSRGPATNEKLFF.

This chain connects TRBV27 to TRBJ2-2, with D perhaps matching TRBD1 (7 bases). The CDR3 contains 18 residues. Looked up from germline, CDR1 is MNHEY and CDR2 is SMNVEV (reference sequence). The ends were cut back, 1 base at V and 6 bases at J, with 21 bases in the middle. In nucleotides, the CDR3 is TGTGCCAGCAGTTTATTGCTTGGCTCAGGGGGGCCCCCCGGGGAGCTGTTTTTT. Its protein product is CASSLLLGSGGPPGELFF.

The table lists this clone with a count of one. This CDR3 is CASSPPGSGGREQYF. The CDR3 nucleotides are TGTGCCAGCAGCCCGCCGGGGAGCGGGGGCCGGGAGCAGTACTTC. V usage is TRBV28 and J usage is TRBJ2-7; 8 nucleotides match TRBD2. From germline, CDR1 is MDHEN and CDR2 SYDVKM. V trimming: 6 bases; J trimming: 7 bases; junction bases outside the gene matches: 14. The CDR3 extends over 15 amino acids.

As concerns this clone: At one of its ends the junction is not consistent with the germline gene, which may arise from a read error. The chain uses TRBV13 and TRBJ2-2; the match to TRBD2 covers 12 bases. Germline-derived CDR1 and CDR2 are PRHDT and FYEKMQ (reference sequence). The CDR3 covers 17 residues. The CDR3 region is CASSVGTSGLNTGELFF. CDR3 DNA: TGTGCCAGCAGCGTAGGGACTAGCGGGTTGAACACCGGGGAGCTGTTTTTT.

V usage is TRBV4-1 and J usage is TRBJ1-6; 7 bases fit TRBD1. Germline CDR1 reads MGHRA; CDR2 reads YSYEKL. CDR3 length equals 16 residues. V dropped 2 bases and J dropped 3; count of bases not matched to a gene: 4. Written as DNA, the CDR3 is TGCGCCAGCAGCCAAACAGACAGGGACTATAATTCACCCCTCCACTTT. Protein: CASSQTDRDYNSPLHF.

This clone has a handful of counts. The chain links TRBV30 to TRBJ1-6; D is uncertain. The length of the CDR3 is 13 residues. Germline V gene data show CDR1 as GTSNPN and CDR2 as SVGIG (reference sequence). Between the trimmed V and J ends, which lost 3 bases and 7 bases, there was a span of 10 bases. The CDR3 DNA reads TGTGCCTGGAGAGGTCGAGGCAATTCACCCCTCCACTTT. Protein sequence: CAWRGRGNSPLHF.

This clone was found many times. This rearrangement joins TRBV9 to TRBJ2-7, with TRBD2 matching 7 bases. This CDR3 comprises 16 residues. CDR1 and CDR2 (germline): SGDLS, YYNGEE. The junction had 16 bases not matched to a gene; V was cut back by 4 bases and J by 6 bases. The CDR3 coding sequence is TGTGCCAGCAGCTTACTTGCGGGAGTAGGGGTGGGCGAGCAGTACTTC. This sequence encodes CASSLLAGVGVGEQYF.

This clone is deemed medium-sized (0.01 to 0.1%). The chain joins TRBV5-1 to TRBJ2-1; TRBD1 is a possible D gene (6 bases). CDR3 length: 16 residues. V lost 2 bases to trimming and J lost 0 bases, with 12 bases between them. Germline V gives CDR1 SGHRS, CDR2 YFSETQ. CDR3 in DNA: TGCGCCAGCAGCTTTTACAGGGAACTCTCCTACAATGAGCAGTTCTTC. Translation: CASSFYRELSYNEQFF.